This T cell receptor beta chain derives from a study of Graves' ophthalmopathy and Graves' hyperthyroidism. Study details: Pretreatment peripheral blood was obtained at initial diagnosis. Study results and limitations: Most clonotypes expanded in thyroid above 0.001 frequency were present in blood too.

TCR beta CDR3 regions were amplified from RNA transcripts. Scientists carried out first-round RT-PCR using HTBI primers and then a second-round multiplex PCR. TCRdb fed the multiplex PCR reads into MiXCR, producing one record per CDR3 protein. The sample holds 200,000 to 300,000 distinct CDR3 sequences, 45% seen once. This clonotype has a handful of counts. The antigen is unknown. The TCR sequence derives from an adult man with Graves' ophthalmopathy. The material sequenced was peripheral blood.

Here the CDR3 DNA reads TGCAGCGTGGCGGACAGGGCAACTAATGAAAAACTGTTTTTT. Translation: CSVADRATNEKLFF. The chain is built from TRBV29-1 and TRBJ1-4; 8 positions match TRBD1. Trimming at V came to 6 bases and at J to 0 bases, leaving 3 bases not matched to a gene. The CDR3 spans 14 residues. Germline loops: CDR1 SQVTM, CDR2 ANQGSEA.